The text below deals with one T cell receptor (beta chain). Original data processing: Estimated nucleated cell counts came from reference gene primer amplification. Generated by immunoSEQ multiplex PCR, the TCRdb table keeps only in-frame clones and is missing some. V, J and clone size derive from that table, while D and trimming were established from the DNA sequence. Seen here are around 260,000 clones, more than 65% observed once, and the top ten hold approximately 14%. The data stem from a study of blood T cell repertoires in COVID-19. V was cut by 5 bases and J by 3 bases, with 10 bases left in between. The germline gives CDR1 LNHNV, CDR2 YYDKDF (reference sequence). This CDR3 contains 14 residues.

Material: peripheral blood. This TCR came from a person between 65 and 79 years old with COVID-19, enrolled during active disease. The chain links TRBV15 to TRBJ1-4; D possibly corresponds to TRBD1 (6 bases). The CDR3 region is CATSGGQPNEKLFF. The CDR3 coding sequence is TGTGCCACCAGCGGGGGACAACCTAATGAAAAACTGTTTTTT.